The clone carrying this T cell receptor beta chain has just one count. Its matching antigen is unknown. TCRdb keeps only in-frame clones here, not all; method: immunoSEQ multiplex PCR. Of approximately 47,000 clones listed, around 87% are singletons. This entry comes from a study of OX40 agonist ivuxolimab in advanced cancers. Study-wide findings and caveats: Patients with a partial response at 0.1-3.0 mg/kg had among the lowest clonal expansion. Expanded peripheral T cells had an undetermined antigen specificity.

The V gene's germline CDR1 is KGHSH and CDR2 LQKENI. With 5 bases removed from V and 0 bases from J, the gap between germline ends came to 11 bases. The CDR3 runs 15 residues. Samples were taken at baseline and on day 1 of cycles 4 and 7. The genes are TRBV18 and TRBJ1-3; tentatively, D is TRBD1 (6 bases). This clonotype was obtained from an adult with an advanced solid tumor such as melanoma, head and neck, liver or kidney cancer. Sequenced material: CD4+ or CD8+ T cells sorted from blood, taken in a trial of the OX40 agonist ivuxolimab. CDR3 DNA: TGTGCCAGCTCAGACAGGCAAACCTCTGGAAACACCATATATTTT. Its translation: CASSDRQTSGNTIYF.